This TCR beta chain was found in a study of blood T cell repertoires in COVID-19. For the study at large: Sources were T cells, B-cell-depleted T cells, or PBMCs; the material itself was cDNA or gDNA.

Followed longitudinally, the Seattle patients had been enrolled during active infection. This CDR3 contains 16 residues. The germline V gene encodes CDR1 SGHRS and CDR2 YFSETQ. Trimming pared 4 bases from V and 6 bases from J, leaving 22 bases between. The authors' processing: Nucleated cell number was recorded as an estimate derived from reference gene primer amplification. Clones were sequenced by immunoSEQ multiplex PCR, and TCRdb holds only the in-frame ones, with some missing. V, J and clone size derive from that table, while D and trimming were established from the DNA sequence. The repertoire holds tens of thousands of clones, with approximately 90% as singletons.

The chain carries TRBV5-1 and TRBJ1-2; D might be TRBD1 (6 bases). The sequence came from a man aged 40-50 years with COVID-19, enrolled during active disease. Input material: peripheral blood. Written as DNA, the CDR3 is TGCGCCAGCAGCCCGACCTTCCTGACAGGAAGAAATGGCTACACCTTC. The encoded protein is CASSPTFLTGRNGYTF.